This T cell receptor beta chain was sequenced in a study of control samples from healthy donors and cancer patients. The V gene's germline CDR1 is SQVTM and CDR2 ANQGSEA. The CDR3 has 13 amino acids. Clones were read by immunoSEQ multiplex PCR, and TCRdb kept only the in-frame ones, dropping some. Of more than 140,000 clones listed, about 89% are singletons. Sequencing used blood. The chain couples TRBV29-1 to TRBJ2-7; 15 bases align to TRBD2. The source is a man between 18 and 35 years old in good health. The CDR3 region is CSGLAGGSREQYF. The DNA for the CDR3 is TGCAGTGGACTAGCGGGGGGGTCGCGAGAGCAGTACTTC.